The rows below give T cell receptor beta chains drawn from one sample of a study of T-cell memory formation after mild COVID-19. MiXCR, run by TCRdb on the 5' RACE reads, gives a single entry per CDR3 protein. Found here are roughly 110,000 distinct CDR3 sequences, about a sixth of them singletons; the top ten hold roughly 27%. Sample: PBMCs or a T cell subset sorted from them (not recorded which). All receptors derive from an adult woman who had mild COVID-19 (a few samples of this study predate the infection). Cell type and time point are not known. Each CDR3 is given with its conserved first and last residue. The order of the fields is V gene, clone size, D gene, J gene, CDR3 DNA, CDR3 protein. D genes are given only for firm matches. A clone size is listed for some rows: how often the clone was seen (once, few, many), or a class if it is expanded.

>TRBV29-1|NA|NA|TRBJ2-1
TGCAGCGTTGAAGAGACGAGCGGGAATGAGCAGTTCTTC
CSVEETSGNEQFF
>TRBV11-2|NA|NA|TRBJ1-1
TGTGCCAGCAGCTTTCTAGGGGGGAACACTGAAGCTTTCTTT
CASSFLGGNTEAFF
>TRBV28|NA|NA|TRBJ1-2
TGTGCCAGCAGTTTAGAGACGCGGAGTAACTATGGCTACACCTTC
CASSLETRSNYGYTF
>TRBV4-1|NA|NA|TRBJ1-5
TGCGCCAGCAGCTGGGGGAGGGGGGACCAGCCCCAGCATTTT
CASSWGRGDQPQHF
>TRBV6-1|few|NA|TRBJ2-2
TGTGCCAGCAGCCCGGACGGCGACACCGGGGAGCTGTTTTTT
CASSPDGDTGELFF
>TRBV29-1|few|NA|TRBJ1-2
TGCAGCGTCCGGACAGATTATGGCTACACCTTC
CSVRTDYGYTF
>TRBV6-2/TRBV6-3|few|NA|TRBJ1-2
TGTGCCAGCAGAGTAGGACAGTTCTATGGCTACACCTTC
CASRVGQFYGYTF
>TRBV7-6|many|NA|TRBJ2-7
TGTGCCAGCAGCTTAGAGGGGCCAGCCTACGAGCAGTACTTC
CASSLEGPAYEQYF
>TRBV12-3/TRBV12-4|few|NA|TRBJ2-3
TGTGCCAGCAGTTTATATAATAGGGCGAGCACAGATACGCAGTATTTT
CASSLYNRASTDTQYF
>TRBV4-3|few|TRBD1|TRBJ2-7
TGCGCCAGCAGGCCCGGGACAGGGGGCTCCTACGAGCAGTACTTC
CASRPGTGGSYEQYF
>TRBV12-3/TRBV12-4|few|TRBD1|TRBJ2-1
TGTGCCAGCACCCCGGACAGGGAAGGGCCCCATGAGCAGTTCTTC
CASTPDREGPHEQFF
>TRBV7-9|NA|TRBD1|TRBJ1-2
TGTGCCAGCAGCTTACCGGGACAGGGAAACTATGGCTACACCTTC
CASSLPGQGNYGYTF
>TRBV7-2|once|NA|TRBJ2-7
TGTGCCAGCAGCTTGATCGACTACGAGCAGTACTTC
CASSLIDYEQYF
>TRBV20-1|NA|NA|TRBJ2-5
TGCAGTGCTAGAGGAGATGGTCCTCGATGGGGTTTCCAAGAGACCCAGTACTTC
CSARGDGPRWGFQETQYF
>TRBV11-3|few|NA|TRBJ2-3
TGTGCCAGCAGCTTATTTGAGGAACCGGATACGCAGTATTTT
CASSLFEEPDTQYF
>TRBV29-1|NA|NA|TRBJ1-1
TGCAGCGTTGAAGACCTTAACACTGAAGCTTTCTTT
CSVEDLNTEAFF
>TRBV5-6|few|NA|TRBJ2-1
TGTGCCAGCAACCGACGGCAGGGGGGGGTGGATGAGCAGTTCTTC
CASNRRQGGVDEQFF
>TRBV9|NA|TRBD2|TRBJ2-2
TGTGCCAGCAGCGTATCCCTAGCGGGGTTGAACACCGGGGAGCTGTTTTTT
CASSVSLAGLNTGELFF
>TRBV29-1|few|NA|TRBJ2-7
TGCAGCGTTGATAGTCCGGGGGCGTACGAGCAGTACTTC
CSVDSPGAYEQYF
>TRBV6-4|few|TRBD1|TRBJ1-2
TGTGCCAGCAGTGAACTGACAGGGGGAGGCTACACCTTC
CASSELTGGGYTF
>TRBV11-2|few|TRBD2|TRBJ2-7
TGTGCCAGCTGTCACGGAAGCGGGGGCCTCTCCTCCTACGAGCAGTACTTC
CASCHGSGGLSSYEQYF
>TRBV7-9|few|NA|TRBJ2-2
TGTGCCAGCAGCTTAGATCTGAACACCGGGGAGCTGTTTTTT
CASSLDLNTGELFF
>TRBV10-3|few|TRBD1|TRBJ1-1
TGTGCCATCAGTGAGCCTCAACAGGGGGCGGACACTGAAGCTTTCTTT
CAISEPQQGADTEAFF
>TRBV20-1|many|NA|TRBJ1-1
TGCAGTGCTAGCGCCCCCGGGGGCGACACTGAAGCTTTCTTT
CSASAPGGDTEAFF
>TRBV29-1|few|NA|TRBJ2-7
TGCAGCGTAGCGACTGACCTCTCCTACGAGCAGTACTTC
CSVATDLSYEQYF
>TRBV15|few|NA|TRBJ2-3
TGTGCCACCAGCAGAGCCGGAGGGGGGGGCACAGATACGCAGTATTTT
CATSRAGGGGTDTQYF
>TRBV12-3/TRBV12-4|many|NA|TRBJ2-1
TGTGCCAGCAGTTGGGGGGGGGCCGACAATGAGCAGTTCTTC
CASSWGGADNEQFF
>TRBV6-5|NA|TRBD2|TRBJ2-7
TGTGCCAGCAGTTTGAGCGGGGGGATCCACGAGCAGTACTTC
CASSLSGGIHEQYF
>TRBV12-3/TRBV12-4|few|NA|TRBJ2-7
TGTGCCAGCAGTGAAGAATACAGGTACGAGCAGTACTTC
CASSEEYRYEQYF
>TRBV29-1|few|TRBD2|TRBJ2-2
TGCAGCGTTCAAAGCGGGGGGGCGAACACCGGGGAGCTGTTTTTT
CSVQSGGANTGELFF
>TRBV12-3/TRBV12-4|NA|NA|TRBJ1-2
TGTGCCAGCAGTTTACTGGGGGGGTTGGGTGGCTACACCTTC
CASSLLGGLGGYTF
>TRBV15|NA|TRBD1|TRBJ1-2
TGTGCCACCAGCCTTACAGGGGGCACTGGCTACACCTTC
CATSLTGGTGYTF
>TRBV7-9|few|NA|TRBJ2-1
TGTGCCAGCAGCTTAGCGGAGGGCAGGGTCTCCTACAATGAGCAGTTCTTC
CASSLAEGRVSYNEQFF
>TRBV24-1|NA|NA|TRBJ2-3
TGTGCCACCAGTGATTTGAGGTTTGGGGCAGATACGCAGTATTTT
CATSDLRFGADTQYF
>TRBV7-9|NA|NA|TRBJ1-1
TGTGCCAGCAGAGAAGGGGGGGTCGACACTGAAGCTTTCTTT
CASREGGVDTEAFF
>TRBV4-2|few|NA|TRBJ2-2
TGTGCCAGCAGCCAAGTGGTCTCCGGGGAGCTGTTTTTT
CASSQVVSGELFF
>TRBV29-1|NA|TRBD1|TRBJ1-2
TGCAGCGTGGATCCGGGACAGGGGATTTACACCTTC
CSVDPGQGIYTF
>TRBV5-5|NA|NA|TRBJ2-5
TGTGCCAGCAGCTTGGATCGGGCTAGGGAGACCCAGTACTTC
CASSLDRARETQYF
>TRBV7-8|few|TRBD2|TRBJ2-3
TGTGCCAGCAGCTTAGTGAGTCGCGGGGGGAACACAGATACGCAGTATTTT
CASSLVSRGGNTDTQYF
>TRBV12-3/TRBV12-4|few|NA|TRBJ2-1
TGTGCCAGCAGCCGCCGGGACGTTCTGAATGAGCAGTTCTTC
CASSRRDVLNEQFF
>TRBV19|NA|NA|TRBJ2-7
TGTGCCAGTAGTATTTCCCAGACAGCCTACGAGCAGTACTTC
CASSISQTAYEQYF
>TRBV7-9|NA|TRBD1|TRBJ2-3
TGTGCCAGCAGCTTCCCTCGGACAGGTAGCACAGATACGCAGTATTTT
CASSFPRTGSTDTQYF